This T cell receptor (beta chain) is drawn from a study of PD-L1 blockade in urothelial cancer. Study-level background: When patients started atezolizumab in the mid-2010s, it was given at 1,200 mg intravenously every 3 weeks. Study observations and caveats: Tumor-associated blood clones were expanded more by durable-benefit patients at 3 weeks.

Each patient presented with locally advanced or metastatic urothelial carcinoma. The method was immunoSEQ multiplex PCR; TCRdb's version includes in-frame clones alone and lacks a portion of them. Among some 32,000 clones listed, around 83% were seen once. This clone has only one observation. Its specificity is unknown. The CDR3 length is 15 residues. Per germline, CDR1 LNHDA and CDR2 SQIVND (reference sequence). The germline V and J ends were trimmed by 4 bases and 3 bases, with 12 bases remaining between them. The V call is TRBV19, the J call TRBJ1-4; no reliable D call. The clonotype originates from a man aged 60 to 69 with urothelial cancer. The sample in question was PBMCs, obtained around atezolizumab (anti-PD-L1) treatment. CDR3 sequence (DNA): TGTGCCAGTAGTACTGGCCAGAAATCTAATGAAAAACTGTTTTTT. This codes for CASSTGQKSNEKLFF.